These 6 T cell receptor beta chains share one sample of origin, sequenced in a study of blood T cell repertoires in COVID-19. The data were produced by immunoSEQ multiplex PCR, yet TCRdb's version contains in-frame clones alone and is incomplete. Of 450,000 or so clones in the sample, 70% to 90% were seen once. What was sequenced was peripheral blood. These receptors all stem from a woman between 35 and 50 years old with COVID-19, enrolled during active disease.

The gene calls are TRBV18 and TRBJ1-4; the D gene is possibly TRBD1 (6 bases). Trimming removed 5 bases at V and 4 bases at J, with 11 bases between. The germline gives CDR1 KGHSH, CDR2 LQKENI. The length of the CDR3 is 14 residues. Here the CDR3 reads CASSSQQGNEKLFF. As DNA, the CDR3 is TGTGCCAGCTCATCACAACAGGGTAATGAAAAACTGTTTTTT.

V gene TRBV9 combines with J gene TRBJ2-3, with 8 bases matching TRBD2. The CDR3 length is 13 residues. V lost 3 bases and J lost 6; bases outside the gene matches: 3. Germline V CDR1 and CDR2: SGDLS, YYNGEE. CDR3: CASSARLADTQYF. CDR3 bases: TGTGCCAGCAGCGCCCGACTAGCGGATACGCAGTATTTT.

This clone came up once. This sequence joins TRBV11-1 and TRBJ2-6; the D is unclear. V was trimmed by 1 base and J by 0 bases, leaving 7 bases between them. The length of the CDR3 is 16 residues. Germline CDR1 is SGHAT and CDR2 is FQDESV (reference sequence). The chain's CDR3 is CASSLGPFSGANVLTF. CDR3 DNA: TGTGCCAGCAGCTTAGGTCCCTTCTCTGGGGCCAACGTCCTGACTTTC.

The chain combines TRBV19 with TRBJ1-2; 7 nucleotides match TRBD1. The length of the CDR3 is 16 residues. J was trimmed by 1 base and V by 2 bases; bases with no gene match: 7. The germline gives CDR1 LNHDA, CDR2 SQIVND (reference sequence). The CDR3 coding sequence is TGTGCCAGTAGTATAAAAGCCGGGACAGTTAACTATGGCTACACCTTC. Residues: CASSIKAGTVNYGYTF.

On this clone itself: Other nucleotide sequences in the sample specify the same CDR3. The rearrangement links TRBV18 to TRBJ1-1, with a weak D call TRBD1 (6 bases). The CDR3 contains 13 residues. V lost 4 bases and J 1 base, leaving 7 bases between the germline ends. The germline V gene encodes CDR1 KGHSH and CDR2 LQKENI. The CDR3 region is CASSQGQNTEAFF. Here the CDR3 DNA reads TGTGCCAGCTCACAGGGACAGAACACTGAAGCTTTCTTT.

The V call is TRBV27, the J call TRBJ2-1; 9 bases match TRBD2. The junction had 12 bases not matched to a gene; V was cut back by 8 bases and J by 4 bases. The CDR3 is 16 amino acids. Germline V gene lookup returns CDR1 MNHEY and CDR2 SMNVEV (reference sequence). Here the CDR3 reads CASRALAGDSYNEQFF. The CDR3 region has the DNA TGTGCCAGCCGGGCTTTAGCGGGAGACTCTTACAATGAGCAGTTCTTC.